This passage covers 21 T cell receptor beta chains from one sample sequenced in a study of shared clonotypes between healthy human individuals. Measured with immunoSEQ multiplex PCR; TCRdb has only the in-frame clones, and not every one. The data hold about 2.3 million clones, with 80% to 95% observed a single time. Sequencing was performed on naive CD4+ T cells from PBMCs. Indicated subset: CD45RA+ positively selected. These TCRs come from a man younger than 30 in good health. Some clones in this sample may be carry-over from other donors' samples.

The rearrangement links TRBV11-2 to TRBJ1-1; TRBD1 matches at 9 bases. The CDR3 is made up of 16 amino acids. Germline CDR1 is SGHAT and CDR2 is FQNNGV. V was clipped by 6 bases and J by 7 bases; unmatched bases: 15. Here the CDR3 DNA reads TGTGCCAGCAGTCTACAGGGGGCTCTCCCCACTTATGAAGCTTTCTTT. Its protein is CASSLQGALPTYEAFF.

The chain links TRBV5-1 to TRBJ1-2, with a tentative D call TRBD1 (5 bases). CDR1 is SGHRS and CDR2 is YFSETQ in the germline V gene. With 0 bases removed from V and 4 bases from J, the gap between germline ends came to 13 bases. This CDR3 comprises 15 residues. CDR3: CASSLAQGALYGYTF. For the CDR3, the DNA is TGCGCCAGCAGCTTGGCCCAGGGTGCCCTCTATGGCTACACCTTC.

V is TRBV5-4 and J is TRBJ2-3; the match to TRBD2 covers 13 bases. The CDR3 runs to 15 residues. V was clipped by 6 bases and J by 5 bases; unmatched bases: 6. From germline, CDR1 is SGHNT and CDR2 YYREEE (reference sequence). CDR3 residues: CASNGGTSGIDTQYF. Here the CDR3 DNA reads TGTGCCAGCAATGGTGGGACTAGCGGGATAGATACGCAGTATTTT.

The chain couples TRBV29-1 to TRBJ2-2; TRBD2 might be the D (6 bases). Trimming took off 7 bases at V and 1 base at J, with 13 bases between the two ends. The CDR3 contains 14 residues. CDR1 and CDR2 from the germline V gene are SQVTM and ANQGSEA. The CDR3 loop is CSARGLVNTGELFF. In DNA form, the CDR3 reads TGCAGCGCCCGGGGACTGGTGAACACCGGGGAGCTGTTTTTT.

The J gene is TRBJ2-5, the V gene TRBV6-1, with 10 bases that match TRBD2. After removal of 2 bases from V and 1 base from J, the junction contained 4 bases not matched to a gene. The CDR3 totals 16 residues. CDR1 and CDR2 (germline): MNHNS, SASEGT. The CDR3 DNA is TGTGCCAGCAGTGAATCCCTAGCGGGAGCCCAAGAGACCCAGTACTTC. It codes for CASSESLAGAQETQYF.

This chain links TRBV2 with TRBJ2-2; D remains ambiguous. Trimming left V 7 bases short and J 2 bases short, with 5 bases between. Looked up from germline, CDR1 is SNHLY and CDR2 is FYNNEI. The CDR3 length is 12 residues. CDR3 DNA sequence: TGTGCCAGCAACGAAAACACCGGGGAGCTGTTTTTT. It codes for CASNENTGELFF. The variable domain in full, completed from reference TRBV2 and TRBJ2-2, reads EPEVTQTPSHQVTQMGQEVILRCVPISNHLYFYWYRQILGQKVEFLVSFYNNEISEKSEIFDDQFSVERPDGSNFTLKIRSTKLEDSAMYFCASNENTGELFFGEGSRLTVL.

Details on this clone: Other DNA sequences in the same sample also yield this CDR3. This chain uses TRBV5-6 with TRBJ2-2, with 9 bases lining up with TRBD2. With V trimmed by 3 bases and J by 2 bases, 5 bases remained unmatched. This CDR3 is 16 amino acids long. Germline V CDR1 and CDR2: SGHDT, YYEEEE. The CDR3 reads CASSYLAGVNTGELFF. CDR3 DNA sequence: TGTGCCAGCAGCTATTTAGCGGGAGTTAACACCGGGGAGCTGTTTTTT.

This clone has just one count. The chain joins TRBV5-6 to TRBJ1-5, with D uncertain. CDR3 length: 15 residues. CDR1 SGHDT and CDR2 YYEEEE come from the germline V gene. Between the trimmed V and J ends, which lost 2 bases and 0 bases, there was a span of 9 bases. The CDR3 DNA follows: TGTGCCAGCAGCTTCCGCAGGCTTAGCAATCAGCCCCAGCATTTT. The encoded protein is CASSFRRLSNQPQHF.

CDR3 loop: CASSPGQGEQYF. The CDR3 coding sequence is TGTGCCAGCTCACCGGGGCAGGGAGAGCAGTACTTC. The V call is TRBV18, the J call TRBJ2-7, with D possibly TRBD1 on 5 matching bases. Per germline, CDR1 KGHSH and CDR2 LQKENI. V was trimmed by 3 bases and J by 7 bases, leaving 10 bases between them. CDR3 length: 12 amino acids.

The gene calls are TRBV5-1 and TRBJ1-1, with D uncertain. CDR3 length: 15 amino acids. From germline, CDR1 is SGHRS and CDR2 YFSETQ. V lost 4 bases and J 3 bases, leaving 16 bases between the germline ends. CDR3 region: CASSPRTGTYTEAFF. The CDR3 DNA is TGCGCCAGCAGCCCGCGGACGGGAACGTACACTGAAGCTTTCTTT.

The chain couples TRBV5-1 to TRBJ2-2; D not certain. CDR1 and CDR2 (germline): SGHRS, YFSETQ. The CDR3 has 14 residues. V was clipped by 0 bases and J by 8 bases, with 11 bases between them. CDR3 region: CASSLVAAQGELFF. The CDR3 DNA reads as TGCGCCAGCAGCTTGGTAGCCGCTCAGGGGGAGCTGTTTTTT.

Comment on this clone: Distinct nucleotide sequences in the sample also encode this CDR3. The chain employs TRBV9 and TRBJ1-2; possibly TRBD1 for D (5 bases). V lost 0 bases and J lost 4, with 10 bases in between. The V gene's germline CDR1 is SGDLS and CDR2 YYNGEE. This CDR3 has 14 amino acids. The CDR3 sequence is CASSVARGSYGYTF. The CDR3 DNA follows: TGTGCCAGCAGCGTAGCTAGGGGTAGCTATGGCTACACCTTC.

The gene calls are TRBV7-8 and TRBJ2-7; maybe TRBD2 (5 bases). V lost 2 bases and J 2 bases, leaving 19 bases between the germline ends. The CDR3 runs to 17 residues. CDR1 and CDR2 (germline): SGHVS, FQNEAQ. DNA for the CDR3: TGTGCCAGCAGCTTAATCCAAAGCTGGGCGGGTGCCTACGAGCAGTACTTC. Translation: CASSLIQSWAGAYEQYF.

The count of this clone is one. CDR3 nucleotides: TGTGCCACCAGCAGAGACAGGGAGCCCTACAATGAGCAGTTCTTC. This encodes CATSRDREPYNEQFF. The chain joins TRBV15 to TRBJ2-1; D could derive from TRBD1 or TRBD2 (5 bases each). Germline V lookup: CDR1 LNHNV, CDR2 YYDKDF (reference sequence). V lost 0 bases, J lost 2 bases, and 8 bases lay in between. The CDR3 is 15 amino acids.

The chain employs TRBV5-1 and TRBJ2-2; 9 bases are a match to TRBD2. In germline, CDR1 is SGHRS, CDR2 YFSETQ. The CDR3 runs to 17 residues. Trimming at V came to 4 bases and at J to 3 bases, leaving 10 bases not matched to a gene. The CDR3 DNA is TGCGCCAGCAGCCCCGCAGGGACTAGCAGGGACACCGGGGAGCTGTTTTTT. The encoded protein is CASSPAGTSRDTGELFF.

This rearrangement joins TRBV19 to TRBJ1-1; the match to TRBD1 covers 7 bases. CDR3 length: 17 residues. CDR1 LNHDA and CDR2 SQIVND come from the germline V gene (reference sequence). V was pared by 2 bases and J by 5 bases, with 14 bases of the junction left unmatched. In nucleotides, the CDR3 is TGTGCCAGTAGTATAAGGAGGGGGCGCGAGTTGAGGACTGAAGCTTTCTTT. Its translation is CASSIRRGRELRTEAFF.

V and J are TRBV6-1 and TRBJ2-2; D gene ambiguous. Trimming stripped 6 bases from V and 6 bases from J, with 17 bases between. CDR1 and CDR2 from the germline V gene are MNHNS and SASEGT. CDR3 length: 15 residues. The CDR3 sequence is CASRSLPLTPGELFF. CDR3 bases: TGTGCCAGCAGGAGCCTGCCCCTAACCCCCGGGGAGCTGTTTTTT.

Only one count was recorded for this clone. The CDR3 sequence: CASSLLRGDYEQYF. The CDR3 DNA sequence: TGTGCCAGCAGCTTATTACGAGGGGACTACGAGCAGTACTTC. The chain uses TRBV7-8 and TRBJ2-7, with D perhaps given as TRBD1 or TRBD2 (5 bases each). V was trimmed by 2 bases and J by 3 bases, leaving 11 bases between them. From germline, CDR1 is SGHVS and CDR2 FQNEAQ. This CDR3 is 14 amino acids long.

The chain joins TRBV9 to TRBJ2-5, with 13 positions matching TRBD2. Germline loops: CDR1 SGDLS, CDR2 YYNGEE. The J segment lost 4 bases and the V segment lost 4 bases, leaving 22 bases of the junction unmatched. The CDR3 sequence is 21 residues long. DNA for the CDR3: TGTGCCAGCAGCCCCCCCGGAACTAGCGGGAGGGCCCTCGTGTTAGGAGAGACCCAGTACTTC. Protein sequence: CASSPPGTSGRALVLGETQYF.

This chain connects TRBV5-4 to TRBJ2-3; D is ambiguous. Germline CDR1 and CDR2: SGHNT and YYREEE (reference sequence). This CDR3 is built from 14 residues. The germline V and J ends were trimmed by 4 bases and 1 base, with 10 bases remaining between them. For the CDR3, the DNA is TGTGCCAGCAGCCTACGGAGAGGCACAGATACGCAGTATTTT. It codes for CASSLRRGTDTQYF.

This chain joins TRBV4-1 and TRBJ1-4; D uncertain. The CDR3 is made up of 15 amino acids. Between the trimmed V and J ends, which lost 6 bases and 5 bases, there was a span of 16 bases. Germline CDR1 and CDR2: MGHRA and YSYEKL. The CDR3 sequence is CASRAPAPKNEKLFF. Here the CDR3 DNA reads TGCGCCAGCAGGGCCCCGGCCCCGAAGAATGAAAAACTGTTTTTT.